The 23 T cell receptor beta chains below were found in one sample sequenced in a study of OX40 agonist ivuxolimab in advanced cancers. The library was built by means of the immunoSEQ multiplex PCR assay. TCRdb holds this immuneACCESS table with in-frame rearrangements only. Some clones are missing; in checked studies, unresolved V genes explain under half, and the rest has no known cause. Present in this sample are 80,000 or so clones, 70% to 90% of which were seen just once. Clones ranked in the top ten supply roughly 8% of the sample. The sample consisted of CD4+ or CD8+ T cells sorted from blood, taken in a trial of the OX40 agonist ivuxolimab. Receptors originate from an adult with an advanced solid tumor such as melanoma, head and neck, liver or kidney cancer.

The rearrangement uses TRBV5-1 and TRBJ1-1, with D maybe TRBD1 (5 bases). Trimming removed 0 bases from V and 4 bases from J, with 13 bases in between. Germline V gene data show CDR1 as SGHRS and CDR2 as YFSETQ. The CDR3 is 15 residues long. The DNA for the CDR3 is TGCGCCAGCAGCTTGGACCGGGAAAGGGGCACTGAAGCTTTCTTT. This gives the protein CASSLDRERGTEAFF.

The chain is built from TRBV30 and TRBJ2-1; D not certain. This CDR3 is 12 amino acids long. V lost 0 bases and J 10 bases, leaving 10 bases between the germline ends. Germline V gene data show CDR1 as GTSNPN and CDR2 as SVGIG (reference sequence). CDR3 protein: CAWSVPRFEQFF. CDR3 bases: TGTGCCTGGAGTGTGCCGCGGTTCGAGCAGTTCTTC.

J is TRBJ1-1 and V is TRBV7-9, with 10 bases identical to TRBD1. This CDR3 region has 17 residues. The germline V gene has CDR1 SEHNR and CDR2 FQNEAQ (reference sequence). Trimming cost V 7 bases and J 1 base; bases outside gene matches: 12. The CDR3 here is CASIPGQGSSPNTEAFF. CDR3 DNA: TGTGCCAGCATACCGGGACAGGGGTCCTCTCCGAACACTGAAGCTTTCTTT.

This clone is a singleton in its sample. This sequence joins TRBV6-5 and TRBJ1-2, with a weak D call TRBD1 (5 bases). The CDR3 length is 14 residues. Deletions cut 4 bases from V and 8 bases from J, with 17 bases between. Per germline, CDR1 MNHEY and CDR2 SVGAGI. The CDR3 loop is CASSSSRARGGYTF. CDR3 in DNA: TGTGCCAGCAGTTCCTCCAGGGCCCGGGGCGGCTACACCTTC.

This sequence joins TRBV7-2 and TRBJ1-2; D possibly corresponds to TRBD1 (6 bases). V gave up 5 bases and J gave up 4 bases, with 17 bases separating them. The CDR3 loop spans 15 amino acids. The germline gives CDR1 SGHTA, CDR2 FQGNSA. The DNA for the CDR3 is TGTGCCAGCAGCGAACGCGGGACAAAGTTCTATGGCTACACCTTC. This translates into CASSERGTKFYGYTF.

The chain combines TRBV6-6 with TRBJ2-1; TRBD2 is a possible D gene (6 bases). CDR1 is MNHNY and CDR2 is SVGAGI in the germline V gene (reference sequence). CDR3 length: 15 amino acids. With 5 bases removed from V and 1 base from J, the gap between germline ends came to 12 bases. CDR3 nucleotides: TGTGCCAGCAGTCGACTAGGGCGGTCCTACAATGAGCAGTTCTTC. This codes for CASSRLGRSYNEQFF.

The chain joins TRBV7-9 to TRBJ2-2; possibly TRBD1 for D (6 bases). This CDR3 spans 14 amino acids. V dropped 5 bases and J dropped 8 bases, with 15 bases sitting between them. The V gene's germline CDR1 is SEHNR and CDR2 FQNEAQ (reference sequence). The CDR3 nucleotides read TGTGCCAGCAGCCCGAACAGGGATGGAGGGGAGCTGTTTTTT. It encodes CASSPNRDGGELFF.

This clone occurred a few times. V gene TRBV18 combines with J gene TRBJ1-5; D unclear. Trimming cost V 2 bases and J 3 bases, with 8 bases left between them. This CDR3 comprises 14 residues. Germline lookup yields CDR1 KGHSH and CDR2 LQKENI. The CDR3 nucleotides are TGTGCCAGCTCACCAGGGCAGTACAATCAGCCCCAGCATTTT. Residues: CASSPGQYNQPQHF.

This chain links TRBV18 with TRBJ1-1; no clear D gene. The V gene's germline CDR1 is KGHSH and CDR2 LQKENI. The CDR3 totals 13 residues. Trimming took off 2 bases at V and 0 bases at J, with 4 bases between the two ends. This chain's CDR3 is CASSPAMNTEAFF. Here the CDR3 DNA reads TGTGCCAGCTCACCAGCAATGAACACTGAAGCTTTCTTT.

J is TRBJ1-5 and V is TRBV5-4; maybe TRBD1 (6 bases). The ends were cut back, 2 bases at V and 7 bases at J, with 19 bases in the middle. The CDR3 loop spans 16 amino acids. From germline, CDR1 is SGHNT and CDR2 YYREEE (reference sequence). The chain's CDR3 is CASSFAARGTWQPQHF. The CDR3, as DNA: TGTGCCAGCAGCTTCGCGGCCAGGGGAACCTGGCAGCCCCAGCATTTT.

The V call is TRBV30, the J call TRBJ2-3, with D possibly matching TRBD2 (6 bases). The CDR3 loop spans 14 amino acids. The germline V gene encodes CDR1 GTSNPN and CDR2 SVGIG (reference sequence). Trimming shortened V by 0 bases and J by 6 bases, and 13 bases separated the two germline ends. This CDR3 reads CAWSVQASVDTQYF. The CDR3 nucleotides are TGTGCCTGGAGTGTACAGGCTAGCGTTGATACGCAGTATTTT.

The rearrangement uses TRBV5-1 and TRBJ2-7, with 9 bases fitting TRBD2. J was trimmed by 5 bases and V by 1 base; bases with no gene match: 10. There are 16 residues in the CDR3. CDR1 SGHRS and CDR2 YFSETQ come from the germline V gene. CDR3 sequence (DNA): TGCGCCAGCAGCTTGACGGCTAGCGGGACGGGAGACGAGCAGTACTTC. Encoded protein: CASSLTASGTGDEQYF.

This chain uses TRBV6-5 with TRBJ2-7; D might be TRBD1 (6 bases). The CDR3 is 15 amino acids. Germline V gene data show CDR1 as MNHEY and CDR2 as SVGAGI. The V end was cut by 6 bases, the J end by 0 bases, with 15 bases between. This chain's CDR3 is CASSTGTGRSYEQYF. CDR3 nucleotides: TGTGCCAGCAGCACAGGGACGGGACGCTCCTACGAGCAGTACTTC.

This clone was detected once. The genes are TRBV28 and TRBJ2-2, with no clear D. Per the germline V gene, CDR1 is MDHEN and CDR2 is SYDVKM. The length of the CDR3 is 10 residues. The V end lost 10 bases, the J end lost 6 bases, and 6 bases lay between the germline ends. CDR3 loop: CATGSGELFF. In DNA form, the CDR3 reads TGTGCCACCGGGTCCGGGGAGCTGTTTTTT.

This chain uses TRBV7-6 with TRBJ1-2; 9 positions agree with TRBD1. Germline CDR1 and CDR2: SGHVS and FNYEAQ. V shed 5 bases and J 4 bases; nucleotides not matched to a gene: 11. This CDR3 region has 16 residues. The CDR3: CASSEIAGTGTYGYTF. The CDR3 region has the DNA TGTGCCAGCAGCGAAATTGCCGGGACAGGGACCTATGGCTACACCTTC.

This chain uses TRBV14 with TRBJ2-7; D uncertain. From germline, CDR1 is SGHDN and CDR2 FVKESK. This CDR3 has 15 residues. The ends were cut back, 1 base at V and 2 bases at J, with 12 bases in the middle. CDR3 DNA: TGTGCCAGCAGCCAAGGGTCCAGGTTCCCCTACGAGCAGTACTTC. Translating it yields CASSQGSRFPYEQYF.

In this sample, this clone turned up once. The chain employs TRBV18 and TRBJ2-1; no definite D call. V lost 3 bases, J lost 3 bases, and 0 bases lay in between. CDR3 length: 11 residues. CDR1 is KGHSH, CDR2 LQKENI, per germline. This chain's CDR3 is CASSPYNEQFF. The DNA for the CDR3 is TGTGCCAGCTCACCCTACAATGAGCAGTTCTTC.

The chain combines TRBV29-1 with TRBJ2-7, with 7 bases fitting TRBD1. The CDR3 runs 12 residues. Germline V lookup: CDR1 SQVTM, CDR2 ANQGSEA. Trimming took 7 bases from V and 5 from J; bases not matched to a gene: 8. CDR3 in amino acids: CSAGTVVHEQYF. Here the CDR3 DNA reads TGCAGCGCGGGGACAGTGGTCCACGAGCAGTACTTC.

V gene TRBV11-1 combines with J gene TRBJ1-6; D call uncertain. CDR3 length equals 17 residues. The V gene's germline CDR1 is SGHAT and CDR2 FQDESV (reference sequence). V was shortened by 3 bases and J by 4 bases, with 16 bases between the two germline ends. CDR3 coding DNA: TGTGCCAGCAGCTTTCGCGATTACCGCCTTTATAATTCACCCCTCCACTTT. This translates into CASSFRDYRLYNSPLHF.

The gene calls are TRBV5-6 and TRBJ2-3, with TRBD2 matching 7 bases. In germline, CDR1 is SGHDT, CDR2 YYEEEE. The CDR3 contains 16 residues. Unmatched junction bases numbered 10, after V lost 3 bases and J lost 3 bases. The CDR3 reads CASSSLLALGTDTQYF. The CDR3, as DNA: TGTGCCAGCAGCTCTCTACTAGCGTTGGGGACAGATACGCAGTATTTT.

The chain links TRBV7-2 to TRBJ2-7; TRBD2 aligns across 7 bases. CDR3 length: 16 residues. With V trimmed by 5 bases and J by 4 bases, 14 bases remained unmatched. From germline, CDR1 is SGHTA and CDR2 FQGNSA. The CDR3 DNA is TGTGCCAGCAGCCGCTTTGGGTCCGGGGGAGGGTACGAGCAGTACTTC. Translated, it gives CASSRFGSGGGYEQYF.

J is TRBJ2-7 and V is TRBV13; 10 nucleotides agree with TRBD1. The CDR3 sequence is 14 residues long. J lost 4 bases, V lost 0 bases, and 0 bases had no gene match. Germline CDR1 reads PRHDT; CDR2 reads FYEKMQ (reference sequence). CDR3 DNA: TGTGCCAGCAGCTTAGGGGACAGGGGGTACGAGCAGTACTTC. Its protein product is CASSLGDRGYEQYF.

The CDR3 region has the DNA TGCGCCAGCAGCTTGATAGATGGGAGTTCTGAAGCTTTCTTT. As protein: CASSLIDGSSEAFF. The chain employs TRBV5-1 and TRBJ1-1, with D uncertain. Per germline, CDR1 SGHRS and CDR2 YFSETQ. This CDR3 has 14 amino acids. The V and J ends lost 1 base and 6 bases respectively, with 13 bases between them.